This T cell receptor beta chain comes out of a study of TIL therapy for anti-PD-1-resistant metastatic lung cancer. Study-wide background: Patients had a median age of approximately 57 years (range roughly 38-85). General study findings and limits: Many TIL product clones were absent from baseline tumor, suggesting clonal contraction.

The immunoSEQ assay was v3. Measured with immunoSEQ multiplex PCR; TCRdb has only the in-frame clones, and not every one. The sample records more than 20,000 clones, 55% to 75% being singletons. Germline lookup yields CDR1 MRHNA and CDR2 SNTAGT. This CDR3 region has 15 residues. J lost 2 bases, V lost 5 bases, and 4 bases had no gene match. This clone was counted between two and nine times. The antigen remains unidentified. The time point denotes: pre-treatment sample, taken before nivolumab and TIL therapy. Most excised metastases sampled were pleural nodules or supraclavicular lymph nodes. The TCR was taken from a person aged 30 to 80 with non-small cell lung cancer. The input for sequencing was tumor tissue, taken at baseline. The rearrangement links TRBV6-4 to TRBJ2-3; 10 bases match TRBD2. The CDR3 sequence: CASSSSGGATDTQYF. The CDR3 nucleotides read TGTGCCAGCAGTTCCAGCGGGGGGGCCACAGATACGCAGTATTTT.